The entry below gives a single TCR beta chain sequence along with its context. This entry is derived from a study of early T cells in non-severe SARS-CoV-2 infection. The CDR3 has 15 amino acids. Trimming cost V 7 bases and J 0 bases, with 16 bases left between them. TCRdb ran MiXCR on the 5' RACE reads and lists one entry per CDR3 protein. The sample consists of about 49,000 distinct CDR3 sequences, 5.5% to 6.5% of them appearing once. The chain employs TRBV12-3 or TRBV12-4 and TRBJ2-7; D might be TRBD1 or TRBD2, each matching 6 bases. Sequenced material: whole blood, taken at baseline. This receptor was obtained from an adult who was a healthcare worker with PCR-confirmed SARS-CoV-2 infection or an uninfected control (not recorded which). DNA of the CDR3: TGTGCCAGCATCCCTTCCGGGGGCTACTCCTACGAGCAGTACTTC. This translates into CASIPSGGYSYEQYF.